This section outlines one T cell receptor (beta chain) sequence together with its context. This specimen belongs to a study of blood T cell repertoires in COVID-19. Study context: COVID-19 samples collected from the United States, Italy and Spain covered acute and convalescent phases. The analysed material was cDNA or gDNA that came from T cells, B-cell-depleted T cells, or PBMCs.

In the authors' methods: Quantification of nucleated cells was approximated via reference gene primer amplification. Assay: immunoSEQ multiplex PCR; the TCRdb copy retains only in-frame clones and omits some. From that table come the V and J calls and clone size; the DNA was used to work out D and trimming. The sample lists about 60,000 clones, roughly 80% occurring once. With 7 bases removed from V and 3 bases from J, the gap between germline ends came to 10 bases. Germline loops: CDR1 MDHEN, CDR2 SYDVKM. CDR3 length: 13 residues. The chain combines TRBV28 with TRBJ1-5; no reliable D call. The receptor was derived from a man at least 80 years old with acute or convalescent COVID-19. The sample was peripheral blood. The chain's CDR3 is CASTPRLNQPQHF. In DNA form, the CDR3 reads TGTGCCAGCACCCCTAGACTCAATCAGCCCCAGCATTTT.